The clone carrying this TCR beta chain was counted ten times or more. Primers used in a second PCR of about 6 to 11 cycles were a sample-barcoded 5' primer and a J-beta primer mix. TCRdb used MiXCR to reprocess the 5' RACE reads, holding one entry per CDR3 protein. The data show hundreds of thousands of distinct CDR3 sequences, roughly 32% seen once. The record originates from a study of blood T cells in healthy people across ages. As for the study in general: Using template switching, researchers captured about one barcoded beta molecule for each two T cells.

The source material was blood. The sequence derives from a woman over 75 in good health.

DNA for the CDR3: TGTGCCAGCAGCTTGACAGGGATGAACTATGGCTACACCTTC. Its translation: CASSLTGMNYGYTF. The chain links TRBV12-3 or TRBV12-4 to TRBJ1-2; 7 bases line up with TRBD1. Trimming removed 6 bases from V and 2 bases from J; junction bases left unmatched: 6. The CDR3 totals 14 residues.